These 14 T cell receptor beta chains share one sample of origin, sequenced in a study of OX40 agonist ivuxolimab in advanced cancers. Profiled with immunoSEQ multiplex PCR; TCRdb holds only in-frame clones, not every one. The table lists 75,000 to 95,000 clones, around 86% of them singletons. Source: CD4+ or CD8+ T cells sorted from blood, taken in a trial of the OX40 agonist ivuxolimab. These receptors were collected from an adult with an advanced solid tumor such as melanoma, head and neck, liver or kidney cancer.

This sequence joins TRBV18 and TRBJ1-1; unclear D gene. Trimming shortened V by 1 base and J by 6 bases, and 18 bases separated the two germline ends. The germline V gene encodes CDR1 KGHSH and CDR2 LQKENI. CDR3 length equals 16 residues. CDR3 bases: TGTGCCAGCTCACCACTTACCCGCAACCCGAGCGCTGAAGCTTTCTTT. Protein product: CASSPLTRNPSAEAFF.

The gene calls are TRBV19 and TRBJ1-2, with D tentatively TRBD1 (6 bases). Germline values: CDR1 LNHDA, CDR2 SQIVND (reference sequence). The length of the CDR3 is 14 residues. Trimming removed 8 bases from V and 4 bases from J, with 17 bases in between. CDR3 region: CASLRRAGAYGYTF. DNA of the CDR3: TGTGCCAGTCTGAGACGGGCGGGGGCCTATGGCTACACCTTC.

The chain carries TRBV9 and TRBJ2-2; 11 positions agree with TRBD2. V was pared by 8 bases and J by 3 bases, with 6 bases of the junction left unmatched. CDR1 and CDR2 (germline): SGDLS, YYNGEE. The CDR3 is 15 residues long. CDR3 DNA: TGTGCCAGTTCCACTAGCGGGGGTTACACCGGGGAGCTGTTTTTT. It specifies CASSTSGGYTGELFF.

This chain joins TRBV11-2 and TRBJ1-5, with a weak D call TRBD1 (5 bases). The CDR3 consists of 14 residues. The germline V and J ends were trimmed by 1 base and 9 bases, with 13 bases remaining between them. The germline V gene encodes CDR1 SGHAT and CDR2 FQNNGV. The CDR3 protein is CASSLGTSGGPQHF. The CDR3 DNA sequence: TGTGCCAGCAGCTTAGGAACCTCCGGGGGGCCCCAGCATTTT.

This clone turned up a few times. The chain is built from TRBV27 and TRBJ2-5; 15 positions agree with TRBD2. The CDR3 loop spans 15 amino acids. CDR1 and CDR2 from the germline V gene are MNHEY and SMNVEV (reference sequence). Trimming took 4 bases from V and 8 from J; bases not matched to a gene: 5. The CDR3 protein is CASSSGLAGGGTQYF. CDR3 nucleotide sequence: TGTGCCAGCAGTTCGGGACTAGCGGGAGGAGGAACCCAGTACTTC.

The genes are TRBV20-1 and TRBJ1-2; 9 bases align to TRBD1. The CDR3 totals 11 residues. Trimming removed 6 bases from V and 7 bases from J; junction bases left unmatched: 3. The germline V gene encodes CDR1 DFQATT and CDR2 SNEGSKA (reference sequence). The CDR3 sequence is CSARTGAGYTF. As DNA, the CDR3 is TGCAGTGCCAGGACAGGGGCTGGCTACACCTTC.

V is TRBV7-8 and J is TRBJ1-5, with TRBD1 as a possible D gene (6 bases). The CDR3 consists of 14 residues. Germline assignment: CDR1 SGHVS and CDR2 FQNEAQ. V lost 1 base to trimming and J lost 6 bases, with 10 bases between them. CDR3 in DNA: TGTGCCAGCAGCTTAGAGGGGGGTCGTCAGCCCCAGCATTTT. Translated, it gives CASSLEGGRQPQHF. Supplemented by reference TRBV7-8 and TRBJ1-5, the full variable domain reads GAGVSQSPRYKVAKRGQDVALRCDPISGHVSLFWYQQALGQGPEFLTYFQNEAQLDKSGLPSDRFFAERPEGSVSTLKIQRTQQEDSAVYLCASSLEGGRQPQHFGDGTRLSIL.

The genes are TRBV6-6 and TRBJ1-1; TRBD1 might be the D (6 bases). The CDR3 is 16 amino acids. Trimming took 4 bases from V and 10 from J, leaving 25 bases between them. CDR1 is MNHNY, CDR2 SVGAGI, per germline (reference sequence). Here the CDR3 DNA reads TGTGCCAGCAGTTGGAGCCAGGGGCGAAACACTGGTGGAGCTTTCTTT. Its translation is CASSWSQGRNTGGAFF.

The CDR3 protein is CASRMASGYGYTF. The CDR3 coding sequence is TGTGCCAGCCGAATGGCATCCGGGTATGGCTACACCTTC. This chain connects TRBV7-2 to TRBJ1-2; no firm D call. This CDR3 has 13 amino acids. From germline, CDR1 is SGHTA and CDR2 FQGNSA. V was pared by 8 bases and J by 5 bases, with 15 bases between.

The count of this clone is one. The genes are TRBV18 and TRBJ1-1, with TRBD1 as a possible D gene (5 bases). Looked up from germline, CDR1 is KGHSH and CDR2 is LQKENI. The ends were cut back, 6 bases at V and 11 bases at J, with 16 bases in the middle. The CDR3 totals 12 residues. The CDR3 DNA reads TGTGCCAGCTCCCCCCCGGGGCCGTCTGCTTTCTTT. This gives the protein CASSPPGPSAFF.

The chain joins TRBV29-1 to TRBJ2-6; D unclear. Trimming took 6 bases from V and 0 from J, leaving 9 bases between them. Germline CDR1 reads SQVTM; CDR2 reads ANQGSEA. The CDR3 covers 14 residues. In nucleotides, the CDR3 is TGCAGCGTGCTGGCAGTCTCTGGGGCCAACGTCCTGACTTTC. Translation gives CSVLAVSGANVLTF.

The genes are TRBV6-1 and TRBJ2-7; D is unclear. The V end lost 4 bases, the J end lost 3 bases, and 16 bases lay between the germline ends. The CDR3 runs to 15 residues. Germline CDR1 is MNHNS and CDR2 is SASEGT. The CDR3 DNA sequence: TGTGCCAGCAGTGTAACGGCAGGAAAAGGCTACGAGCAGTACTTC. Protein sequence: CASSVTAGKGYEQYF.

V usage is TRBV5-4 and J usage is TRBJ2-5; possibly TRBD1 for D (7 bases). CDR3 length equals 15 residues. Germline-derived CDR1 and CDR2 are SGHNT and YYREEE (reference sequence). Trimming pared 0 bases from V and 5 bases from J, leaving 14 bases between. For the CDR3, the DNA is TGTGCCAGCAGCTTGGCGTCCAGGGGGAGGGAGACCCAGTACTTC. It specifies CASSLASRGRETQYF.

The rearrangement joins TRBV5-1 to TRBJ1-3; no definite D call. The CDR3 extends over 14 amino acids. Germline CDR1 and CDR2: SGHRS and YFSETQ. V shed 3 bases and J shed 0 bases, with 7 bases lying between them. CDR3 in amino acids: CASSSPGSGNTIYF. CDR3 nucleotides: TGCGCCAGCAGCTCTCCGGGCTCTGGAAACACCATATATTTT.